A single sample gave rise to the 24 T cell receptor beta chains below, sequenced in a study of T cell responses to AZD1222 COVID-19 vaccine. Some clones are missing from TCRdb's copy, which holds only in-frame ones; the method was immunoSEQ multiplex PCR. The sample yields 95,000 to 150,000 clones, approximately 90% seen once. Sample: peripheral blood, taken on day 0 of AZD1222 vaccination. The receptors here all came from an adult in good health.

This clone showed up just once. The chain carries TRBV15 and TRBJ1-5, with D maybe TRBD1 (5 bases). The germline V gene has CDR1 LNHNV and CDR2 YYDKDF (reference sequence). This CDR3 region has 17 residues. With 0 bases removed from V and 0 bases from J, the gap between germline ends came to 12 bases. CDR3 sequence (DNA): TGTGCCACCAGCAGAGAACAGGCCGGCAGTAGCAATCAGCCCCAGCATTTT. Translation gives CATSREQAGSSNQPQHF.

V is TRBV12-3 or TRBV12-4 and J is TRBJ2-7; D is perhaps TRBD1 (5 bases). The V and J ends lost 5 bases and 0 bases respectively, with 8 bases between them. The CDR3 has 13 residues. CDR3 residues: CASSVQGSYEQYF. The CDR3 DNA sequence: TGTGCCAGCAGTGTCCAGGGCTCCTACGAGCAGTACTTC.

The chain combines TRBV11-3 with TRBJ2-5, with 9 bases lining up with TRBD2. CDR1 SGHNT and CDR2 YENEEA come from the germline V gene. The CDR3 contains 16 residues. V gave up 5 bases and J gave up 3 bases; unmatched junction bases: 10. CDR3 coding DNA: TGTGCCAGCAGCCAACTTGGAGCGGGGGGAGAAGAGACCCAGTACTTC. This translates into CASSQLGAGGEETQYF.

This sequence joins TRBV28 and TRBJ1-2; maybe TRBD1 (5 bases). Germline V CDR1 and CDR2: MDHEN, SYDVKM. This CDR3 is 14 amino acids long. The ends were cut back, 5 bases at V and 3 bases at J, with 13 bases in the middle. CDR3 coding DNA: TGTGCCAGCAGTATACCCAGGGACTACTATGGCTACACCTTC. Its translation is CASSIPRDYYGYTF.

CDR3 nucleotides: TGTGCCAGCAGCGTAGCTGGGACTAGCGGGAGCGGGGAGCTGTTTTTT. It yields the protein CASSVAGTSGSGELFF. The chain links TRBV9 to TRBJ2-2, with 14 bases aligning to TRBD2. Germline V gives CDR1 SGDLS, CDR2 YYNGEE. V lost 0 bases, J lost 7 bases, and 2 bases stayed unmatched. The CDR3 totals 16 residues.

V gene TRBV4-1 combines with J gene TRBJ1-1; D might be TRBD1 (5 bases). The CDR3 length is 13 residues. Germline CDR1 reads MGHRA; CDR2 reads YSYEKL. The V and J ends lost 4 bases and 4 bases respectively, with 10 bases between them. CDR3 sequence: CASSRAGSTEAFF. CDR3 bases: TGCGCCAGCAGCCGGGCAGGGAGCACTGAAGCTTTCTTT.

The rearrangement joins TRBV4-3 to TRBJ2-1; TRBD1 might be the D (5 bases). CDR3 length equals 14 residues. Germline assignment: CDR1 LGHNA and CDR2 YSLEER. Trimming pared 0 bases from V and 14 bases from J, leaving 17 bases between. The CDR3 nucleotides read TGCGCCAGCAGCCAAGAGGCTTGGGGCAGGGTGGAGTTCTTC. The encoded protein is CASSQEAWGRVEFF.

The V call is TRBV27, the J call TRBJ2-7; possibly TRBD1 for D (5 bases). V was clipped by 0 bases and J by 5 bases, with 11 bases between them. This CDR3 is 14 amino acids long. Germline V CDR1 and CDR2: MNHEY, SMNVEV (reference sequence). The CDR3 DNA sequence: TGTGCCAGCAGTTTATCGCCGGACAACCACGAGCAGTACTTC. Translated, it gives CASSLSPDNHEQYF.

J is TRBJ1-2 and V is TRBV28, with unresolved D. The germline gives CDR1 MDHEN, CDR2 SYDVKM. V shed 5 bases and J shed 4 bases, with 11 bases lying between them. This CDR3 comprises 13 residues. This CDR3 is CASSRPGIYGYTF. The CDR3 nucleotides are TGTGCCAGCAGTCGCCCGGGGATCTATGGCTACACCTTC.

DNA of the CDR3: TGTGCCAGCAGGCAGGAGGGAGCGGAGGGGGTCCGGGACGAGCAGTACTTC. It is translated as CASRQEGAEGVRDEQYF. The chain combines TRBV27 with TRBJ2-7; D possibly matches TRBD1 or TRBD2 (6 bases each). CDR3 size: 17 residues. V was cut by 6 bases and J by 5 bases, with 26 bases left in between. The germline CDR1 and CDR2 sequences are MNHEY and SMNVEV (reference sequence).

V is TRBV7-9 and J is TRBJ1-1; TRBD1 might be the D (6 bases). The ends were cut back, 1 base at V and 3 bases at J, with 6 bases in the middle. CDR3 length equals 13 residues. Germline values: CDR1 SEHNR, CDR2 FQNEAQ (reference sequence). CDR3 sequence reads: CASSLDRDTEAFF. In DNA, the CDR3 is TGTGCCAGCAGCTTAGACAGGGACACTGAAGCTTTCTTT.

This rearrangement joins TRBV11-3 to TRBJ2-4; TRBD2 matches 11 bases. The ends lost 5 bases at V and 3 bases at J; junction bases unmatched: 6. Germline CDR1 SGHNT, CDR2 YENEEA. The CDR3 contains 16 residues. Written as DNA, the CDR3 is TGTGCCAGCAGCCCAGGGACTAGCGGCCTCAAAAACATTCAGTACTTC. Its translation is CASSPGTSGLKNIQYF.

This chain joins TRBV6-5 and TRBJ2-1, with D unresolved. The germline V and J ends were trimmed by 7 bases and 12 bases, with 16 bases remaining between them. Germline values: CDR1 MNHEY, CDR2 SVGAGI. CDR3 size: 12 residues. This CDR3 is CASTPTYLMQFF. The CDR3 DNA reads as TGTGCCAGCACCCCGACTTATCTTATGCAGTTCTTC.

This rearrangement joins TRBV5-1 to TRBJ1-1; TRBD1 is a possible D gene (6 bases). CDR1 and CDR2 from the germline V gene are SGHRS and YFSETQ. The CDR3 is 13 residues long. With 2 bases removed from V and 7 bases from J, the gap between germline ends came to 12 bases. Here the CDR3 reads CASSLQGEGEAFF. Here the CDR3 DNA reads TGCGCCAGCAGCTTACAGGGCGAGGGTGAAGCTTTCTTT.

J is TRBJ1-6 and V is TRBV9; a weak D match, TRBD1 (6 bases). The CDR3 has 15 residues. Germline values: CDR1 SGDLS, CDR2 YYNGEE. Trimming cost V 4 bases and J 7 bases, with 15 bases left between them. CDR3 amino acids: CASSHWGGGNSPLHF. CDR3 coding DNA: TGTGCCAGCAGCCACTGGGGGGGCGGGAATTCACCCCTCCACTTT.

This chain joins TRBV28 and TRBJ1-4, with TRBD1 matching 8 bases. The CDR3 loop spans 13 amino acids. The V and J ends lost 10 bases and 8 bases, in that order; junction bases with no gene match: 9. Germline V gene data show CDR1 as MDHEN and CDR2 as SYDVKM. The CDR3 coding sequence is TGTGCCACTGCGGACAGGGTCCGCGAAAAACTGTTTTTT. Protein product: CATADRVREKLFF.

The rearrangement uses TRBV6-4 and TRBJ2-6; 9 bases agree with TRBD1. The CDR3 consists of 16 residues. Germline V gene lookup returns CDR1 MRHNA and CDR2 SNTAGT. V lost 2 bases and J lost 4; bases outside the gene matches: 3. The CDR3 region is CASSDTGQGGANVLTF. The CDR3 DNA is TGTGCCAGCAGTGACACGGGACAGGGAGGGGCCAACGTCCTGACTTTC.

This rearrangement joins TRBV4-2 to TRBJ2-3; 8 bases are a match to TRBD1. Germline V gives CDR1 LGHNA, CDR2 YNFKEQ. The CDR3 extends over 17 amino acids. The junction had 8 bases not matched to a gene; V was cut back by 0 bases and J by 3 bases. In DNA form, the CDR3 reads TGTGCCAGCAGCCAAGATCCAGGACAGGGCTCAACAGATACGCAGTATTTT. Protein product: CASSQDPGQGSTDTQYF.

This chain joins TRBV7-9 and TRBJ2-7; D unclear. The CDR3 contains 14 residues. V was pared by 1 base and J by 2 bases, with 9 bases between. Germline V gene lookup returns CDR1 SEHNR and CDR2 FQNEAQ (reference sequence). CDR3 loop: CASSLVGSAYEQYF. The CDR3, as DNA: TGTGCCAGCAGCTTAGTGGGCAGTGCCTACGAGCAGTACTTC.

This clone was recorded once. The chain links TRBV27 to TRBJ1-1, with a tentative D call TRBD1 (6 bases). V was pared by 4 bases and J by 5 bases, with 17 bases between. The germline V gene encodes CDR1 MNHEY and CDR2 SMNVEV (reference sequence). The CDR3 has 15 residues. DNA for the CDR3: TGTGCCAGCAGTTCCGGGGGCAGAGGGGGTACTGAAGCTTTCTTT. Its protein is CASSSGGRGGTEAFF.

This chain connects TRBV7-2 to TRBJ1-2, with D unclear. In germline, CDR1 is SGHTA, CDR2 FQGNSA. The CDR3 is 16 amino acids. V dropped 5 bases and J dropped 0 bases, with 16 bases sitting between them. CDR3 in DNA: TGTGCCAGCAGCCCCTCCGTGGACCCTGCTAACTATGGCTACACCTTC. The encoded protein is CASSPSVDPANYGYTF.

J is TRBJ2-2 and V is TRBV6-4; 10 bases match TRBD2. The CDR3 is made up of 14 amino acids. V lost 6 bases and J lost 3; bases outside the gene matches: 1. Germline V gene sequence: CDR1 MRHNA, CDR2 SNTAGT. The CDR3 loop is CASRGTSDTGELFF. CDR3 coding DNA: TGTGCCAGCAGGGGGACTAGCGACACCGGGGAGCTGTTTTTT.

The chain combines TRBV27 with TRBJ1-6; TRBD1 is a possible D gene (5 bases). This CDR3 comprises 17 residues. CDR1 and CDR2 from the germline V gene are MNHEY and SMNVEV (reference sequence). Between the trimmed V and J ends, which lost 4 bases and 0 bases, there was a span of 13 bases. The CDR3 region is CASSSSGPSSYNSPLHF. CDR3 DNA sequence: TGTGCCAGCAGTTCATCAGGGCCGAGCTCCTATAATTCACCCCTCCACTTT.

This clone was picked up a small number of times. The V and J genes are TRBV10-3 and TRBJ1-5; possible D gene TRBD1, 6 bases. The germline CDR1 and CDR2 sequences are ENHRY and SYGVKD. The CDR3 has 14 amino acids. Trimming shortened V by 6 bases and J by 3 bases, and 12 bases separated the two germline ends. This CDR3 is CAIRAGGDNQPQHF. The CDR3 DNA reads TGTGCCATCAGGGCGGGGGGCGACAATCAGCCCCAGCATTTT.